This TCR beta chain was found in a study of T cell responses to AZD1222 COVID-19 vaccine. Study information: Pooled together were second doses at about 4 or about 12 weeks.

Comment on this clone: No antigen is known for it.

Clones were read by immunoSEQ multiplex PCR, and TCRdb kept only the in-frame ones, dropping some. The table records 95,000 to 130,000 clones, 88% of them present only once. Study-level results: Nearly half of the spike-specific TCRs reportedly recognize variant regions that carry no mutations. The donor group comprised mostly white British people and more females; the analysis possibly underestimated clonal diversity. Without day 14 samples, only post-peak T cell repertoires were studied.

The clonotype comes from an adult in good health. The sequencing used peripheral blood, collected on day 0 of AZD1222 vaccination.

CDR3 sequence: CASSVGPQGQGVETEAFF. In nucleotides, the CDR3 is TGTGCCAGCAGCGTAGGGCCCCAAGGACAGGGGGTAGAGACTGAAGCTTTCTTT. V usage is TRBV9 and J usage is TRBJ1-1; 10 bases are shared with TRBD1. The CDR3 is made up of 18 amino acids. CDR1 is SGDLS and CDR2 is YYNGEE in the germline V gene. V was clipped by 0 bases and J by 5 bases; unmatched bases: 13.